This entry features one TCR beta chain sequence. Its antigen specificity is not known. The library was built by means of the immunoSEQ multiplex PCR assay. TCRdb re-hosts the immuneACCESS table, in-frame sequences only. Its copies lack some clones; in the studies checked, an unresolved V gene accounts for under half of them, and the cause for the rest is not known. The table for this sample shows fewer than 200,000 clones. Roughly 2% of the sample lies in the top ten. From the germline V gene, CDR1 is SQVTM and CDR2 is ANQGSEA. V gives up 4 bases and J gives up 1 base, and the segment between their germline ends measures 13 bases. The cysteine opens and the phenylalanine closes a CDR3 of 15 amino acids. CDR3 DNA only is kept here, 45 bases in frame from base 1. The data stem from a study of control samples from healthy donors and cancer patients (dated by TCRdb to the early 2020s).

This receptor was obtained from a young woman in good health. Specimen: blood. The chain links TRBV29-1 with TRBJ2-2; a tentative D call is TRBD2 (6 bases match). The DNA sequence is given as TGCAGCGTTGCAGGCGGGGTGGGGAACACCGGGGAGCTGTTTTTT. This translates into CSVAGGVGNTGELFF.